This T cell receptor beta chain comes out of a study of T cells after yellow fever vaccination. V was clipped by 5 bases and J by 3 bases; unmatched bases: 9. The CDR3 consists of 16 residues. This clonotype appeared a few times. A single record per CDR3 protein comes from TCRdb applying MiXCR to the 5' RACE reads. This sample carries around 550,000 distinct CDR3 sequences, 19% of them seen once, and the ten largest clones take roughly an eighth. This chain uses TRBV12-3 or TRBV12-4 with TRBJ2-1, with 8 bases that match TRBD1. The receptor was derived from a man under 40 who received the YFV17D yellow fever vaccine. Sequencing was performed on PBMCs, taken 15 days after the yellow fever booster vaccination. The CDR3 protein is CASSGAGGWGYNEQFF. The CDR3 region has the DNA TGTGCCAGCAGTGGGGCAGGGGGCTGGGGCTACAATGAGCAGTTCTTC.